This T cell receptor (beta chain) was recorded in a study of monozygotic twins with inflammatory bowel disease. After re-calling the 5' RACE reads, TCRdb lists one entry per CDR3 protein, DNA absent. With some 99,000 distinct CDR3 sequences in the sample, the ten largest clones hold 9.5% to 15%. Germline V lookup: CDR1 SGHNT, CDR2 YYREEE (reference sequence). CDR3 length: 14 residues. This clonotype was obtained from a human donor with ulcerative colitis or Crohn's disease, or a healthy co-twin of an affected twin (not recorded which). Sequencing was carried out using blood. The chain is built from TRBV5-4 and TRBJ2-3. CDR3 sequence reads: CASSLISYTDTQYF.